Below, 3 T cell receptor beta chains from the same sample are listed, as sequenced in a study of OX40 agonist ivuxolimab in advanced cancers. Libraries were prepared by immunoSEQ multiplex PCR; TCRdb keeps only in-frame clonotypes and omits some of them. The sample records some 76,000 clones, over 90% being singletons. This specimen was CD4+ or CD8+ T cells sorted from blood, taken in a trial of the OX40 agonist ivuxolimab. All receptors come from an adult with an advanced solid tumor such as melanoma, head and neck, liver or kidney cancer.

The J gene is TRBJ2-3, the V gene TRBV2; 8 bases fit TRBD2. V lost 8 bases and J lost 6; bases outside the gene matches: 10. The CDR3 spans 14 residues. Per the germline V gene, CDR1 is SNHLY and CDR2 is FYNNEI. CDR3 residues: CASPGLDLPDTQYF. DNA of the CDR3: TGTGCCAGCCCGGGACTAGATCTTCCGGATACGCAGTATTTT.

The count of this clone is one. V and J are TRBV7-6 and TRBJ2-1, with 7 bases matching TRBD2. CDR3 length: 16 residues. Germline V gene data show CDR1 as SGHVS and CDR2 as FNYEAQ. V lost 3 bases and J lost 5; bases outside the gene matches: 10. The CDR3 loop reads CASSLWGGTKNNEQFF. DNA of the CDR3: TGTGCCAGCAGCTTGTGGGGGGGGACTAAGAACAATGAGCAGTTCTTC.

The sample holds a few counts of this clone. The chain employs TRBV5-4 and TRBJ1-2; D perhaps matches TRBD1 (5 bases). The CDR3 consists of 14 residues. V shed 1 base and J shed 2 bases, with 9 bases lying between them. CDR1 is SGHNT, CDR2 YYREEE, per germline (reference sequence). The CDR3 loop is CASSLSGMNYGYTF. The CDR3 coding sequence is TGTGCCAGCAGCTTGTCAGGGATGAACTATGGCTACACCTTC.